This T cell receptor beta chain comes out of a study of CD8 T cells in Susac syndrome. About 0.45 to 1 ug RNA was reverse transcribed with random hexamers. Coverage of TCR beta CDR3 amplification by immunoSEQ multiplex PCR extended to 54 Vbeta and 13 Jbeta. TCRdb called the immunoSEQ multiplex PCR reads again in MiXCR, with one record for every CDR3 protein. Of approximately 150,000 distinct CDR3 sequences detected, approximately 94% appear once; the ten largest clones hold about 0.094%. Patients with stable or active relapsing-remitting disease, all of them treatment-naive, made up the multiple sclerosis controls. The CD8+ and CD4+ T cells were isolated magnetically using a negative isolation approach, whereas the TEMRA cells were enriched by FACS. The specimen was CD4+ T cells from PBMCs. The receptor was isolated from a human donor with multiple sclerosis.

CDR3 nucleotides: TGCAGCGTTGATGGAGATACGCAGTATTTT. Residues: CSVDGDTQYF. This chain uses TRBV29-1 with TRBJ2-3; no firm D call. Germline CDR1 SQVTM, CDR2 ANQGSEA. The germline V and J ends were trimmed by 3 bases and 5 bases, with 3 bases remaining between them. The length of the CDR3 is 10 residues.